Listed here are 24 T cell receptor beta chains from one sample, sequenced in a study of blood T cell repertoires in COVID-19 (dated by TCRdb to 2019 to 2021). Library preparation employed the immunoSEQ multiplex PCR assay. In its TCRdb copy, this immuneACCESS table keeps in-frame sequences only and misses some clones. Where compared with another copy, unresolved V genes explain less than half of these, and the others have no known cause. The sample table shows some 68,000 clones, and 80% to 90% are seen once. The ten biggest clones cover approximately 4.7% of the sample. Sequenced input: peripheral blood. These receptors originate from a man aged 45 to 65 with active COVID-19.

CDR3 loop: CASSQEAVARTDTQYF. The CDR3 region has the DNA TGTGCCAGCAGCCAAGAGGCGGTAGCCCGCACAGATACGCAGTATTTT. The J gene is TRBJ2-3, the V gene TRBV4-2; D gene uncertain. Germline V lookup: CDR1 LGHNA, CDR2 YNFKEQ. Trimming left V 0 bases short and J 1 base short, with 11 bases between. This CDR3 is 16 amino acids long.

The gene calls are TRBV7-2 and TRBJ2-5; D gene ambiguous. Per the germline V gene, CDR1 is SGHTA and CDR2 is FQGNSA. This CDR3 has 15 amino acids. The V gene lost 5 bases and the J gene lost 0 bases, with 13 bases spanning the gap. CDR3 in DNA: TGTGCCAGCAGCCCGATTTACAGATACCAAGAGACCCAGTACTTC. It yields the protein CASSPIYRYQETQYF.

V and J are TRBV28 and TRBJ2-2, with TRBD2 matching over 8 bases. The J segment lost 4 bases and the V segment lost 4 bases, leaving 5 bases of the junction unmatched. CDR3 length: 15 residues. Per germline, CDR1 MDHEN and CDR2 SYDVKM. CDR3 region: CASSSAGVRTGELFF. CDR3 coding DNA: TGTGCCAGCAGTTCAGCGGGAGTACGCACCGGGGAGCTGTTTTTT.

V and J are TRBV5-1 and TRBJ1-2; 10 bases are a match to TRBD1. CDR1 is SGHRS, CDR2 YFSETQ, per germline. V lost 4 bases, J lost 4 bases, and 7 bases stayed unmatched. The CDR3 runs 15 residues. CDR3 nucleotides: TGCGCCAGCAGCCAGGAGGGACAGGGGACCTATGGCTACACCTTC. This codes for CASSQEGQGTYGYTF.

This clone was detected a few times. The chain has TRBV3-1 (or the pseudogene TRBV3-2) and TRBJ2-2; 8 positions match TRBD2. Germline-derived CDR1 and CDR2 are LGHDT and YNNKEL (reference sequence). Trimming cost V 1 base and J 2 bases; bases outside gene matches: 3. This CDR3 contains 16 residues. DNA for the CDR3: TGTGCCAGCAGCCAAGTAACTAGCGGTAACACCGGGGAGCTGTTTTTT. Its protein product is CASSQVTSGNTGELFF.

The CDR3 sequence is CASSREGAGGELFF. The CDR3 bases are TGTGCCAGCAGTAGAGAGGGGGCTGGCGGGGAGCTGTTTTTT. The gene calls are TRBV3-1 (or the pseudogene TRBV3-2) and TRBJ2-2; TRBD1 matches at 7 bases. The CDR3 runs to 14 residues. V lost 6 bases and J lost 7; bases outside the gene matches: 8. From germline, CDR1 is LGHDT and CDR2 YNNKEL (reference sequence).

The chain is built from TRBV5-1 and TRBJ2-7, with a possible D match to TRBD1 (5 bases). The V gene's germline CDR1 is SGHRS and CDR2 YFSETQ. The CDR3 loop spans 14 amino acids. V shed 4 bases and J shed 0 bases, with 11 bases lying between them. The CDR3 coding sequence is TGCGCCAGCAGCCTTACGACAGACTCCTACGAGCAGTACTTC. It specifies CASSLTTDSYEQYF. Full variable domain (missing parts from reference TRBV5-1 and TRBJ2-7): KAGVTQTPRYLIKTRGQQVTLSCSPISGHRSVSWYQQTPGQGLQFLFEYFSETQRNKGNFPGRFSGRQFSNSRSEMNVSTLELGDSALYLCASSLTTDSYEQYFGPGTRLTVT.

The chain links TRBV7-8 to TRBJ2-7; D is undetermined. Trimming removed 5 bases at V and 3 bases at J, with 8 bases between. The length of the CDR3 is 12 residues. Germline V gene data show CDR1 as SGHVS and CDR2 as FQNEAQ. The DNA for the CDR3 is TGTGCCAGCAGCCCCTCGGTCTACGAGCAGTACTTC. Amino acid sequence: CASSPSVYEQYF.

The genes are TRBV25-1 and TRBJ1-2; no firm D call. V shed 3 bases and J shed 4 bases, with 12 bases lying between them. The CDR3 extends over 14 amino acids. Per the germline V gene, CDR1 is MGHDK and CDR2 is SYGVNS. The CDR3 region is CASSEGGGIYGYTF. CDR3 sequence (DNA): TGTGCCAGCAGTGAGGGTGGCGGAATCTATGGCTACACCTTC.

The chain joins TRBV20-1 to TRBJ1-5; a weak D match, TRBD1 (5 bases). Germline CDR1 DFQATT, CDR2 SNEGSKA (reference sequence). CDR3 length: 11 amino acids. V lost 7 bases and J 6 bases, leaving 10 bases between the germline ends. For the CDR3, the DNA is TGCAGTGTTGGGGGGTCTCAGCCCCAGCATTTT. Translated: CSVGGSQPQHF.

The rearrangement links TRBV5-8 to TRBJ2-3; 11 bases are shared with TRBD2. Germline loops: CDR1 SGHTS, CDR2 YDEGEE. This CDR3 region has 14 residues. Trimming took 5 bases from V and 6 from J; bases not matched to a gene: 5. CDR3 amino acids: CASSTSGSRDTQYF. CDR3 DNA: TGTGCCAGCAGTACTAGCGGGAGTCGGGATACGCAGTATTTT. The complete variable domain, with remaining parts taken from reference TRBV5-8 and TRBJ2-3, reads EAGVTQSPTHLIKTRGQQATLRCSPISGHTSVYWYQQALGLGLQFLLWYDEGEERNRGNFPPRFSGRQFPNYSSELNVNALELEDSALYLCASSTSGSRDTQYFGPGTRLTVL.

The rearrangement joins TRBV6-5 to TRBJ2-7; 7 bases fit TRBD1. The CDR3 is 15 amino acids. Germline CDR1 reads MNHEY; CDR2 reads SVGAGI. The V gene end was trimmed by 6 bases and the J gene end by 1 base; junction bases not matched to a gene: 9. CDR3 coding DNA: TGTGCCAGCAGGGCCGGGGCAGGGGGTTCCTACGAGCAGTACTTC. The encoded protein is CASRAGAGGSYEQYF.

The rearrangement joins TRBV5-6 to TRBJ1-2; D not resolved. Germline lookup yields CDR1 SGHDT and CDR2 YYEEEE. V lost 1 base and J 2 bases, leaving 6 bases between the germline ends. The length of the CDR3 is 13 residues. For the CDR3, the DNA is TGTGCCAGCAGCTTGCGAAGCAACTATGGCTACACCTTC. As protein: CASSLRSNYGYTF.

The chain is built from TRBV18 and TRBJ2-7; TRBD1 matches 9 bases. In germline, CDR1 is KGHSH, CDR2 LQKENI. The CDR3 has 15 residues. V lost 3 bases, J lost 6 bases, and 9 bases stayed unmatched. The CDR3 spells CASSPSDRGGLEQYF. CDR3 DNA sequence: TGTGCCAGCTCACCGTCGGACAGGGGAGGTCTCGAGCAGTACTTC.

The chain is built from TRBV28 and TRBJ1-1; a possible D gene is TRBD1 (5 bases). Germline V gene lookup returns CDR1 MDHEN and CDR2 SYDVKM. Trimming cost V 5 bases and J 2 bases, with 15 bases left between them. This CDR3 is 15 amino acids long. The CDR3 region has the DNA TGTGCCAGCAGTATGCGGCGGGACGGAAACACTGAAGCTTTCTTT. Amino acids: CASSMRRDGNTEAFF.

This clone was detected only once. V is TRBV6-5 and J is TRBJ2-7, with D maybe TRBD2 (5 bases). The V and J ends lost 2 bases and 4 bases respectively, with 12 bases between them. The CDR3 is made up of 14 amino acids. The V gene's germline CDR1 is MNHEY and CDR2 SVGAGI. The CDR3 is CASSYGRGAYEQYF. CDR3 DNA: TGTGCCAGCAGTTACGGACGGGGTGCATACGAGCAGTACTTC.

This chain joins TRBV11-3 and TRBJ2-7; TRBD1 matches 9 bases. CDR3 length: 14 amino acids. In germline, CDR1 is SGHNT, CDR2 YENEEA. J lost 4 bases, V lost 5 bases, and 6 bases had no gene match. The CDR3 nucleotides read TGTGCCAGCAGCCCTAGGACAGGGGCTTACGAGCAGTACTTC. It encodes CASSPRTGAYEQYF.

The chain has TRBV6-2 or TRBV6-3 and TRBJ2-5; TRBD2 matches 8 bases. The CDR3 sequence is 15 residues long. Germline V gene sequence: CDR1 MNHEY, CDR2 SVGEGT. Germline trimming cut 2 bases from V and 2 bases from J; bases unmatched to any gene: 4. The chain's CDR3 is CASSYRGGFQETQYF. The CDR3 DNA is TGTGCCAGCAGTTACCGGGGGGGCTTTCAAGAGACCCAGTACTTC.

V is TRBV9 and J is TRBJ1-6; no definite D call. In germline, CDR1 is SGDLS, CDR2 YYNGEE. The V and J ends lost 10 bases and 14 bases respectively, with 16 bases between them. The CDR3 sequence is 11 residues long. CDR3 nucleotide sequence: TGTGCCGGGTGGGGTAGCGTATCCCTCCACTTT. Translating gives CAGWGSVSLHF.

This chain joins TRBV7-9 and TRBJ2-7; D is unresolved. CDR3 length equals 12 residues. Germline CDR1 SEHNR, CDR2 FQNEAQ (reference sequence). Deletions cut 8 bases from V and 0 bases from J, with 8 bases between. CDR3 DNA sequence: TGTGCCAGCGGCCTTCTCTCCTACGAGCAGTACTTC. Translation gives CASGLLSYEQYF.

The CDR3 DNA is TGTGCCAGCAGCCCACTAGCAGGAGATACGCAGTATTTT. Amino acid sequence: CASSPLAGDTQYF. The chain is built from TRBV11-3 and TRBJ2-3; possible D gene TRBD2, 6 bases. The germline V gene encodes CDR1 SGHNT and CDR2 YENEEA. There are 13 residues in the CDR3. V gave up 5 bases and J gave up 5 bases, with 11 bases separating them.

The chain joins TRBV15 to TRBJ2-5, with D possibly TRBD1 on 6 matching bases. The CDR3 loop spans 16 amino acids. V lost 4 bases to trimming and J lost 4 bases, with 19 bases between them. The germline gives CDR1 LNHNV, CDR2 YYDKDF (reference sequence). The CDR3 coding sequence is TGTGCCACCAGCAATCGGTGGCAGGGGATGATAGAGACCCAGTACTTC. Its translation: CATSNRWQGMIETQYF.

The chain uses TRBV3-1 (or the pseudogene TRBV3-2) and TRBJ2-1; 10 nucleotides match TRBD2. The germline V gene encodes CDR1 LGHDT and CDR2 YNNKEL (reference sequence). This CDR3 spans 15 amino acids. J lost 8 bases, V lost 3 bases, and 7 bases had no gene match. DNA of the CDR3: TGTGCCAGCAGCCACGAGCGGGGGGGCCGGGATGAGCAGTTCTTC. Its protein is CASSHERGGRDEQFF.

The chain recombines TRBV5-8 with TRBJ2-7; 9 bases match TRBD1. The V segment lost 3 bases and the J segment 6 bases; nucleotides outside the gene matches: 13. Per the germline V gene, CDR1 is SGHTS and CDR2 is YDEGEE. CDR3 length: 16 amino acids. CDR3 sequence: CASSSGRGQGGGEQYF. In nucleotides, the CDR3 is TGTGCCAGCAGCTCGGGCCGGGGACAGGGAGGTGGCGAGCAGTACTTC.